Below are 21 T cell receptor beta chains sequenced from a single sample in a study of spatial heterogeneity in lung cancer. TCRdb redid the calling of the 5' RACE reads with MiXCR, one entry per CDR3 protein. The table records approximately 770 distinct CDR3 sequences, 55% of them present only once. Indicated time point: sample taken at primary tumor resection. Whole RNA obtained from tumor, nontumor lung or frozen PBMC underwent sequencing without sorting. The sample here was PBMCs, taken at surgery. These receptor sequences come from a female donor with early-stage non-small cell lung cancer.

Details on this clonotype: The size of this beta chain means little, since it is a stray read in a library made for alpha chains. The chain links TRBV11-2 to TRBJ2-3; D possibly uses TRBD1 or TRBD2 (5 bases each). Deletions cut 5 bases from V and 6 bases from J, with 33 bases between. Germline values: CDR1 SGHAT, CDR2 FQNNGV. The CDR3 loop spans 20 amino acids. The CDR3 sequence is CASSHEDGRGGRLIGDTQYF. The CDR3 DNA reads TGTGCCAGCAGCCATGAGGACGGTAGGGGCGGGCGGCTCATTGGTGATACGCAGTATTTT.

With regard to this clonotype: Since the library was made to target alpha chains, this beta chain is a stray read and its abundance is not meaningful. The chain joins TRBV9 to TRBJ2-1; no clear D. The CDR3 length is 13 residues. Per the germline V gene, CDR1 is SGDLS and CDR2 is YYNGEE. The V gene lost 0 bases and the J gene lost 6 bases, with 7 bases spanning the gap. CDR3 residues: CASSVGRVNEQFF. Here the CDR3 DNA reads TGTGCCAGCAGCGTAGGGCGAGTCAATGAGCAGTTCTTC.

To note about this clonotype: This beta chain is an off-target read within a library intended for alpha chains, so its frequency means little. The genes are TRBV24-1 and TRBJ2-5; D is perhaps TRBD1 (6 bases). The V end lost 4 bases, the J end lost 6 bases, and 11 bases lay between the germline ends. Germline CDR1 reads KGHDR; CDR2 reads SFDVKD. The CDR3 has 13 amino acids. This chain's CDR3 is CATSDSGEQTQYF. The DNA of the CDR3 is TGTGCCACCAGTGACTCAGGGGAACAGACCCAGTACTTC.

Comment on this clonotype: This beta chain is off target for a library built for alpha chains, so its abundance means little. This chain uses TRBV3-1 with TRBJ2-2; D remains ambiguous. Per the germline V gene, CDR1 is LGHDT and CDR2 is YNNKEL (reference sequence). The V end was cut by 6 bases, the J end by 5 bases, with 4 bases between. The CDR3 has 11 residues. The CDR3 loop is CASSHTGELFF. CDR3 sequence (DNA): TGTGCCAGCAGTCATACCGGGGAGCTGTTTTTT.

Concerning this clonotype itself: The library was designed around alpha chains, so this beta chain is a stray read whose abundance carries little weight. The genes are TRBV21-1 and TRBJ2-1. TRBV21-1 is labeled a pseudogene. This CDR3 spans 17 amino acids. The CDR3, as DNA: TGTGCCAGCAGCAAAGAAGGAGCGCGCTTCTCCTACAATGAGCAGTTCTTC. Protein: CASSKEGARFSYNEQFF.

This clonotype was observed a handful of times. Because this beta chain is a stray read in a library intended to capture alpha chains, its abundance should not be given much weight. CDR3 sequence: CASSLYRTETQYF. In DNA, the CDR3 is TGTGCCAGCAGCTTGTACAGGACGGAGACCCAGTACTTC. The gene calls are TRBV5-6 and TRBJ2-5; possible D gene TRBD1, 5 bases. The CDR3 spans 13 residues. The V and J ends lost 1 base and 5 bases respectively, with 9 bases between them. Germline V gene data show CDR1 as SGHDT and CDR2 as YYEEEE.

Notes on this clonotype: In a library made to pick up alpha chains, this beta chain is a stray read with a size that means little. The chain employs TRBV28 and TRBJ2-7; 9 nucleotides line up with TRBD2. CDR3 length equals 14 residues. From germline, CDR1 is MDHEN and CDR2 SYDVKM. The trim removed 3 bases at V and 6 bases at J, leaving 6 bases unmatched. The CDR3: CASSFEAGGREQYF. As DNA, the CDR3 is TGTGCCAGCAGTTTTGAAGCGGGAGGACGCGAGCAGTACTTC.

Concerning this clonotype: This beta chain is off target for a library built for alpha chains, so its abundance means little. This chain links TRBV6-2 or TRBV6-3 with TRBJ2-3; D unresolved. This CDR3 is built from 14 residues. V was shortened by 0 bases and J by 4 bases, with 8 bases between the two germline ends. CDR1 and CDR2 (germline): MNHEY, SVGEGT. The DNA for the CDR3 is TGTGCCAGCAGTTACTCGGGATCCCCAGATACGCAGTATTTT. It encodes CASSYSGSPDTQYF.

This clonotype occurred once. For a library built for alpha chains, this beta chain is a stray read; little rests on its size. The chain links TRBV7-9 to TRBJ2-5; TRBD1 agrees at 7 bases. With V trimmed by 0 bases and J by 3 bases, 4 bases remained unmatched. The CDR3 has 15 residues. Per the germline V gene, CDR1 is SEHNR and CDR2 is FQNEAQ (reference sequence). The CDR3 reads CASSLAGQFEETQYF. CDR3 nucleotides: TGTGCCAGCAGCTTAGCGGGACAGTTTGAAGAGACCCAGTACTTC.

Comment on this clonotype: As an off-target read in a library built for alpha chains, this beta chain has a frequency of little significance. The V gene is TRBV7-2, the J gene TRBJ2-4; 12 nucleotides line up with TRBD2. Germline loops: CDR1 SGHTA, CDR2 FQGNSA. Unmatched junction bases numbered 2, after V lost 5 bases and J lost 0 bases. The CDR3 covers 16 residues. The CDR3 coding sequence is TGTGCCAGCAGCCCGGGACTAGCGGGAGCCAAAAACATTCAGTACTTC. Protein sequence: CASSPGLAGAKNIQYF. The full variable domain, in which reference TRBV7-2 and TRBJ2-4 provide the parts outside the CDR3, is GAGVSQSPSNKVTEKGKDVELRCDPISGHTALYWYRQSLGQGLEFLIYFQGNSAPDKSGLPSDRFSAERTGGSVSTLTIQRTQQEDSAVYLCASSPGLAGAKNIQYFGAGTRLSVL.

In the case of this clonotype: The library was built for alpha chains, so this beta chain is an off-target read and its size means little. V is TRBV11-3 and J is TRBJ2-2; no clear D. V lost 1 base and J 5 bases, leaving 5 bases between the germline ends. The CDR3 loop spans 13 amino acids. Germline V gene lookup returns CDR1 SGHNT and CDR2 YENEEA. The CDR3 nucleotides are TGTGCCAGCAGCTTAGCCCGGACCGGGGAGCTGTTTTTT. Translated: CASSLARTGELFF.

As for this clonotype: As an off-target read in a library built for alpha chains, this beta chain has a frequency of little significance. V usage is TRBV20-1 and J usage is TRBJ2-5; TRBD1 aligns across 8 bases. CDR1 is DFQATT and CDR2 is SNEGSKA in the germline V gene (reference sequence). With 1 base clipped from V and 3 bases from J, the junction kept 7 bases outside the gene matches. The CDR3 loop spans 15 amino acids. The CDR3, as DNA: TGCAGTGCTAGAGCTGACAGGGACAGGAAAGAGACCCAGTACTTC. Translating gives CSARADRDRKETQYF.

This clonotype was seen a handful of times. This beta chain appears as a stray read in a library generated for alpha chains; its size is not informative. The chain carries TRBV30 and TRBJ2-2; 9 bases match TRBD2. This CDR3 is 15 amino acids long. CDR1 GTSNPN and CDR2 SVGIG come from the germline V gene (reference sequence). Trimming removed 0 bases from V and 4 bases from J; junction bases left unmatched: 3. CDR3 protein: CAWSVQGLATGELFF. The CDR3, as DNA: TGTGCCTGGAGTGTACAGGGACTAGCCACCGGGGAGCTGTTTTTT.

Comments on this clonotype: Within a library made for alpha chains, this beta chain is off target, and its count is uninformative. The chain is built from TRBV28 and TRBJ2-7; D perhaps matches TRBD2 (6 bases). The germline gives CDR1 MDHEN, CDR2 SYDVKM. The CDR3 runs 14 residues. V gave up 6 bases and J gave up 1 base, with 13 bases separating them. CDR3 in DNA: TGTGCCAGCAGCAAGCGGGTTCCTTCCTACGAGCAGTACTTC. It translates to CASSKRVPSYEQYF.

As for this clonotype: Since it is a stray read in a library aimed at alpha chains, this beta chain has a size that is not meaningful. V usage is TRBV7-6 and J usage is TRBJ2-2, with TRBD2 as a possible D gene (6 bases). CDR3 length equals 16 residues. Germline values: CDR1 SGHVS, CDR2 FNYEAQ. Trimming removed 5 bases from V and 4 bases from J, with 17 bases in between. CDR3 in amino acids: CASSPVGGMSTGELFF. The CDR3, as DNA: TGTGCCAGCAGCCCGGTAGGAGGGATGAGCACCGGGGAGCTGTTTTTT.

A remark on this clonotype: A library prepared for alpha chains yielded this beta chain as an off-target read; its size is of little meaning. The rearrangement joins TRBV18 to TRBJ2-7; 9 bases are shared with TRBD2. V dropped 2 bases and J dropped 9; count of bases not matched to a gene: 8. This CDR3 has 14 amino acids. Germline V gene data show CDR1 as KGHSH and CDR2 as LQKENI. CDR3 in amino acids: CASSPTEAGGVQYF. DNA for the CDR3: TGTGCCAGCTCACCAACTGAAGCGGGAGGTGTGCAGTACTTC.

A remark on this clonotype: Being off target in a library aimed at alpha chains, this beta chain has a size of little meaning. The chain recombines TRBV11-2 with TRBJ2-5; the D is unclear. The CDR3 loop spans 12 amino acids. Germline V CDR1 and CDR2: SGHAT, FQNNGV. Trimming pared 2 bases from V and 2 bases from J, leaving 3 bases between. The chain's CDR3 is CASSLNQETQYF. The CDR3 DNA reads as TGTGCCAGCAGCTTAAATCAAGAGACCCAGTACTTC.

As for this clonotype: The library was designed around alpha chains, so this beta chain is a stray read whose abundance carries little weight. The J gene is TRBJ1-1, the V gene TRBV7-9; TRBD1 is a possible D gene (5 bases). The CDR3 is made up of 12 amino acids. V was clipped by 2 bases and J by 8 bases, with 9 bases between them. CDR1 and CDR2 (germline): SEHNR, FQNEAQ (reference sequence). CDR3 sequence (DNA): TGTGCCAGCAGCTTAAGAGGGGCGGAAGCTTTCTTT. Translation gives CASSLRGAEAFF.

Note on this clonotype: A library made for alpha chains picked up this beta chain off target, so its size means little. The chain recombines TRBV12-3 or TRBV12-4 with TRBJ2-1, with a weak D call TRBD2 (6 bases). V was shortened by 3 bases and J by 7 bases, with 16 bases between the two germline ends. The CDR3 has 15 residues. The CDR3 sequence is CASSLGVGGPNEQFF. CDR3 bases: TGTGCCAGCAGTTTGGGGGTCGGGGGTCCGAATGAGCAGTTCTTC.

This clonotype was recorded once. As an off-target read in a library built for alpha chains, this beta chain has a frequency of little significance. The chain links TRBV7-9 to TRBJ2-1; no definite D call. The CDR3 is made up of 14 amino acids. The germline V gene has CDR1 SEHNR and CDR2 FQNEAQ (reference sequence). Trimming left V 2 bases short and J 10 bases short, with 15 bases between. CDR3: CASSLMTFKLEQFF. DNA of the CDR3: TGTGCCAGCAGCTTAATGACCTTTAAGTTGGAGCAGTTCTTC.

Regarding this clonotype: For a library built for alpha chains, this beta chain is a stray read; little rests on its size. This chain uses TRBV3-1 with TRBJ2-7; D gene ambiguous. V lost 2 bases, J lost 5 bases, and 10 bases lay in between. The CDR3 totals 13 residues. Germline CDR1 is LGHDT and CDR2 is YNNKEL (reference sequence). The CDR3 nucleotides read TGTGCCAGCAGCCAACTACGGGTACACGAGCAGTACTTC. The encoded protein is CASSQLRVHEQYF.